This is a list of T cell receptor beta chains from one sample in a study of T cell responses to AZD1222 COVID-19 vaccine. Libraries were prepared by immunoSEQ multiplex PCR; TCRdb keeps only in-frame clonotypes and omits some of them. Altogether some 130,000 clones are present, roughly 91% being singletons, with the ten largest covering around 6.5%. Source: peripheral blood, taken 28 days after the second AZD1222 dose. These receptor sequences come from an adult who received the AZD1222 COVID-19 vaccine. The CDR3 runs from the conserved cysteine through the conserved F or W. A D gene is named only where the DNA matches it firmly. Only some rows state a clone size, as once, few, many or a class for expanded clones.

DNA,CDR3,V,D,size,J
TGTGCCAGCAGTTTCTCCCGCACAGGGGGCCACGAGCAGTACTTC,CASSFSRTGGHEQYF,TRBV27,TRBD1,.,TRBJ2-7
TGTGCCAGCAGTGAAGCGCTAGGGGGGGCCTATGGCTACACCTTC,CASSEALGGAYGYTF,TRBV6-1,.,once,TRBJ1-2
TGCGCCAGCAGCTTGGTCGCTGGGAACTATGGCTACACCTTC,CASSLVAGNYGYTF,TRBV5-1,.,.,TRBJ1-2
TGTGCCAGCAGTTACGAGGAGTCCTACGAGCAGTACTTC,CASSYEESYEQYF,TRBV6-2/TRBV6-3,.,.,TRBJ2-7
TGTGCCAGCAGCACCCTGGGAGTTTCGGGTCAGCCCCAGCATTTT,CASSTLGVSGQPQHF,TRBV5-6,.,.,TRBJ1-5
TGTGCCAGCAGCCCCGACCTTTGGGGGAACTATGGCTACACCTTC,CASSPDLWGNYGYTF,TRBV9,.,.,TRBJ1-2
TGCAGCTGGGGGACCGCCAGGAGCTCCTACAATGAGCAGTTCTTC,CSWGTARSSYNEQFF,TRBV29-1,.,.,TRBJ2-1
TGTGCCAGCTCACCAAGACAGGACGAGCAGTACTTC,CASSPRQDEQYF,TRBV18,.,.,TRBJ2-7
TGTGCCGCCTCCCAGGGGGCTGACACCGGGGAGCTGTTTTTT,CAASQGADTGELFF,TRBV24-1,TRBD1,.,TRBJ2-2
TGTGCCAGCAGTTTTGTTAGCGGGGCTGGCACTGAAGCTTTCTTT,CASSFVSGAGTEAFF,TRBV27,.,.,TRBJ1-1
TGCGCCAGCCGGGCCGAGGGAAGCACAGATACGCAGTATTTT,CASRAEGSTDTQYF,TRBV5-1,.,.,TRBJ2-3
TGCGCCAGCAGCCAAGATACTGAGGGGGCCGACGAGCAGTACTTC,CASSQDTEGADEQYF,TRBV4-1,TRBD1,.,TRBJ2-7
TGCGCCAGCAGCCAAGAAGGTGGGGGACTAGCTCGCTCCGAGCAGTACTTC,CASSQEGGGLARSEQYF,TRBV4-1,TRBD2,.,TRBJ2-7
TGTGCCAGCAGTGAAACCCAACAGGGGACTCACGAGTTC,CASSETQQGTHEF,TRBV2,.,.,TRBJ2-4
TGTGCCAGCAGTGAAAAGATGGGGTTCGTAGCTTTCTTT,CASSEKMGFVAFF,TRBV6-1,.,.,TRBJ1-1
TGTGCCAGCAGCTTCGGGGCTCAGGTTGGCTACACCTTC,CASSFGAQVGYTF,TRBV7-9,.,.,TRBJ1-2
TGCGCCAGCAGCGTTAGCGGAGAAACAGATACGCAGTATTTT,CASSVSGETDTQYF,TRBV5-1,.,.,TRBJ2-3
TGTGCCAGCAGTCGAGGACAGGGTGAAGCTTTCTTT,CASSRGQGEAFF,TRBV7-9,TRBD1,.,TRBJ1-1
TGTGCCTGGGGACGCATGAATTCACCCCTCCACTTT,CAWGRMNSPLHF,TRBV30,.,.,TRBJ1-6
TGTGCCAGCAGCTTAGTGAGGTACTCACCCCTCCACTTT,CASSLVRYSPLHF,TRBV7-2,.,.,TRBJ1-6
TGTGCCAGCAGCCAAGGCCGGCAGCGGGAGACCCAGTACTTC,CASSQGRQRETQYF,TRBV3-1/TRBV3-2,.,.,TRBJ2-5
TGTGCCAGCAGTTCCGGACAGACCTATACCCCGAACACCGGGGAGCTGTTTTTT,CASSSGQTYTPNTGELFF,TRBV28,.,.,TRBJ2-2
TGTGCCAGCAGTTTATTGGTGGCGGGGAACCAGCCCCAGCATTTT,CASSLLVAGNQPQHF,TRBV28,.,.,TRBJ1-5
TGTGCCAGCAGACTAGATACTATTAACACTGAAGCTTTCTTT,CASRLDTINTEAFF,TRBV5-4,.,.,TRBJ1-1
TGCAGTGCTAGTATGGGAGGGAACACTGAAGCTTTCTTT,CSASMGGNTEAFF,TRBV20-1,.,few,TRBJ1-1
TGTGCCTGTATGGTTGGCACCATGAACACTGAAGCTTTCTTT,CACMVGTMNTEAFF,TRBV30,.,.,TRBJ1-1
TGTGCCAGTAGTCCCGGGACAGGGACCGGGGAGCTGTTTTTT,CASSPGTGTGELFF,TRBV19,TRBD1,once,TRBJ2-2
TGTGCCAGCAGCGACCTGACAGGGTTCTTCCAGTTCTTC,CASSDLTGFFQFF,TRBV9,TRBD1,.,TRBJ2-1
TGTGCCTGGAGTGTACAAGGGTTCGAGCAGTACTTC,CAWSVQGFEQYF,TRBV30,.,.,TRBJ2-7
TGTGCCAGCAGCCCGCCGAGGGGACAACCCAACACTGAAGCTTTCTTT,CASSPPRGQPNTEAFF,TRBV7-9,.,.,TRBJ1-1
TGTGCCAGCAGCTTAGTCGGACAGGTTGGATCACCCCTCCACTTT,CASSLVGQVGSPLHF,TRBV7-2,TRBD1,.,TRBJ1-6
TGTGCCAGCAGCATCAAGAGGGGAAGGAGTGAAAAACTGTTTTTT,CASSIKRGRSEKLFF,TRBV3-1/TRBV3-2,.,.,TRBJ1-4
TGTGCCAGCAGCTTAGTGGGGCCCCACACTGAAGCTTTCTTT,CASSLVGPHTEAFF,TRBV7-3,.,once,TRBJ1-1
TGTGCCAGCAGCTTAACCCTAGGGGGTAATGAGCAGTTCTTC,CASSLTLGGNEQFF,TRBV7-3,.,once,TRBJ2-1
TGTGCCAGCACGGCAGGGATTGTCACTGAAGCTTTCTTT,CASTAGIVTEAFF,TRBV6-5,.,once,TRBJ1-1
TGTGCCTGGACCCGCAGGAGGCTACTATTGGAGGAGAACACTGAAGCTTTCTTT,CAWTRRRLLLEENTEAFF,TRBV30,.,.,TRBJ1-1
TGTGCCAGCACCGCCGGGACAGGTAATCAGCCCCAGCATTTT,CASTAGTGNQPQHF,TRBV27,TRBD1,.,TRBJ1-5
TGCGCCAGCAGCCAGACCCCCCCGGGGGTCTACGAGCAGTACTTC,CASSQTPPGVYEQYF,TRBV4-3,.,.,TRBJ2-7
TGTGCCAGCAGCAAGGGTCTTTCAGGGGTGGACACTGAAGCTTTCTTT,CASSKGLSGVDTEAFF,TRBV21-1,.,.,TRBJ1-1
TGTGCCAGTAGTATCCAGGGAGCGACTGAAGCTTTCTTT,CASSIQGATEAFF,TRBV19,.,.,TRBJ1-1
TGTGCCAGCAGCCTTAATAGCAATCAGCCCCAGCATTTT,CASSLNSNQPQHF,TRBV7-6,.,.,TRBJ1-5
TGCGCCAGCAGCTCCAGACAGGGCCCCGGGGAGCTGTTTTTT,CASSSRQGPGELFF,TRBV5-1,TRBD1,.,TRBJ2-2
TGTGCCAGCACCACCGGCCCCCTCATGCCGCCCCAGCATTTT,CASTTGPLMPPQHF,TRBV5-6,.,.,TRBJ1-5
TGTGCCAGTAGTATAGGGTTCGGGTCCTACGAGCAGTACTTC,CASSIGFGSYEQYF,TRBV19,.,.,TRBJ2-7
TGTGCCAGCAGCTCCGGGGGGTGGGACAGGGTCACAGATACGCAGTATTTT,CASSSGGWDRVTDTQYF,TRBV11-3,TRBD1,.,TRBJ2-3
TGTGCCAGTAGTATAGATCCTGTGGGGCCGAGCGGTGAAAAACTGTTTTTT,CASSIDPVGPSGEKLFF,TRBV19,.,once,TRBJ1-4
TGTGCCAGCTCACCGACAGAGGGTGAGCAGTTCTTC,CASSPTEGEQFF,TRBV18,.,.,TRBJ2-1
TGTGCCAGCAGCCAAGACAGGGGGGACGTCGATGAGCAGTTCTTC,CASSQDRGDVDEQFF,TRBV3-1/TRBV3-2,.,.,TRBJ2-1
TGCGCCAGCAGTTATCCCCGATCTCCTTATGGCTACACCTTC,CASSYPRSPYGYTF,TRBV23-1,.,.,TRBJ1-2
TGTGCCAGCAGCTTAACGGGGGGGATGAGAAATTCACCCCTCCACTTT,CASSLTGGMRNSPLHF,TRBV7-2,.,.,TRBJ1-6
TGTGCCAGCAGGGCAGACATCTGGGGTGGCTACACCTTC,CASRADIWGGYTF,TRBV2,.,.,TRBJ1-2
TGTGCCAGCAGTTTTAGTGCCTCACCCCTCCACTTT,CASSFSASPLHF,TRBV12-3/TRBV12-4,.,.,TRBJ1-6
TGTGCCACCAGCATAGGTCGGGGGGGCCTCAAGACCCAGTACTTC,CATSIGRGGLKTQYF,TRBV15,TRBD2,.,TRBJ2-5
TGCAGCGTTGCTGGCGGGACAGGGGATTACAATGAGCAGTTCTTC,CSVAGGTGDYNEQFF,TRBV29-1,TRBD1,.,TRBJ2-1
TGTGCCAGCTCTGAGACAGGGGGCGGCTACAATGAGCAGTTCTTC,CASSETGGGYNEQFF,TRBV6-5,TRBD1,few,TRBJ2-1
TGTGCCAGCAGTTTACACGATTCGAGCGAGCAGTACTTC,CASSLHDSSEQYF,TRBV12-3/TRBV12-4,.,.,TRBJ2-7
TGCGCCAGCAGCCAGGCGACAGGGGAGACCCAGTACTTC,CASSQATGETQYF,TRBV4-1,TRBD1,.,TRBJ2-5
TGTGCCAGCCCCCCGGGACGGAGAACAGATACGCAGTATTTT,CASPPGRRTDTQYF,TRBV28,.,.,TRBJ2-3
TGTGCCAGCAGTCTCCTACTAAATCAGCCCCAGCATTTT,CASSLLLNQPQHF,TRBV27,.,.,TRBJ1-5